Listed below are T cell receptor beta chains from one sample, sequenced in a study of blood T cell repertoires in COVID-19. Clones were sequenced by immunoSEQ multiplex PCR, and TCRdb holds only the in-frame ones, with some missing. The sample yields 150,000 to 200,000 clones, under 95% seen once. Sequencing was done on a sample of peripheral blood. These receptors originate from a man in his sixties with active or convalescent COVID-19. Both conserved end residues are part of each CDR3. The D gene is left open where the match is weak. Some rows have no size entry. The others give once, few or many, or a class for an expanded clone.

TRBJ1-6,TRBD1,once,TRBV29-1,TGCAGCGCCCCGGGACAGGACAATTCACCCCTCCACTTT,CSAPGQDNSPLHF
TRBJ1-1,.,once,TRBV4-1,TGCGCCAGCAGCCTACAGGGACATGAAGACACTGAAGCTTTCTTT,CASSLQGHEDTEAFF
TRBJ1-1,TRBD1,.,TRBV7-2,TGTGCCAGCAGCTTAGCACAGGGGGGGACTGAAGCTTTCTTT,CASSLAQGGTEAFF
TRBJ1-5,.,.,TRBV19,TGTGCCAGTCGGGGCACGGGGGAACAGCCCCAGCATTTT,CASRGTGEQPQHF
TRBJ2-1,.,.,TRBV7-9,TGTGCCAGCAGCTTTAGCGCGATGCGCTCCTACAATGAGCAGTTCTTC,CASSFSAMRSYNEQFF
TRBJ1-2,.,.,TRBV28,TGTGCCAGCAGCCCGACAGGCACTTTGGGCTACACCTTC,CASSPTGTLGYTF
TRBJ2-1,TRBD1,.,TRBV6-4,TGTGCCAGCGGGACAGGGAACAATGAGCAGTTCTTC,CASGTGNNEQFF
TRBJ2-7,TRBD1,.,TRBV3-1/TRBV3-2,TGTGCCAGCAGCCAACAGGGGGCTGGTTACGAGCAGTACTTC,CASSQQGAGYEQYF
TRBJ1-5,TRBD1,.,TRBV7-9,TGTGCCAGCAGCTTTACAGGGGGCATGGGCAATCAGCCCCAGCATTTT,CASSFTGGMGNQPQHF
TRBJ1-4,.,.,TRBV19,TGTGCCAGTAGTTGGGGCAGTTCTAATGAAAAACTGTTTTTT,CASSWGSSNEKLFF
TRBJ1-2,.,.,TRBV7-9,TGTGCCAGCAGCTTAGCGGGGGGGATTGGCTATGGCTACACCTTC,CASSLAGGIGYGYTF
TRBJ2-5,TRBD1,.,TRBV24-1,TGTGCCACCAGTGACGACAGGGCAGAGACCCAGTACTTC,CATSDDRAETQYF
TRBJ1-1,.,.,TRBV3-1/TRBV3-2,TGTGCCAGCAGCCAAGGGGACTACGGGAAGTACACTGAAGCTTTCTTT,CASSQGDYGKYTEAFF
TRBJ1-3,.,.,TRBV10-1,TGCGCCAGCAGTGAGTCGCGTCCCTCCGTCTCTGGAAACACCATATATTTT,CASSESRPSVSGNTIYF
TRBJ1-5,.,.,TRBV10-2,TGCGCCAGCAGTGAGTTAGGGGACACTTATCAGCCCCAGCATTTT,CASSELGDTYQPQHF
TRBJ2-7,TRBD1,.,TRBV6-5,TGTGCCAGCAGTCGGTCGACAGGGACCTACGAGCAGTACTTC,CASSRSTGTYEQYF
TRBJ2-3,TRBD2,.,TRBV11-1,TGTGCCAGCAGCAGCGGGGTAACCACAGATACGCAGTATTTT,CASSSGVTTDTQYF
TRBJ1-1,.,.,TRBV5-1,TGCGCCAGCAGCTTGGACATTTGGAACACTGAAGCTTTCTTT,CASSLDIWNTEAFF
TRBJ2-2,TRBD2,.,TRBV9,TGTGCCAGCAGCTCGGGACTAGGGAACACCGGGGAGCTGTTTTTT,CASSSGLGNTGELFF
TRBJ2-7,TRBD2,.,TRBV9,TGTGCCAGCAGCGTAGGAGCGGGAGGGGGAACCTACGAGCAGTACTTC,CASSVGAGGGTYEQYF
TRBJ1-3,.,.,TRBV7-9,TGTGCCAGCAGCTTATGGTCAGGTCCCTCTGGAAACACCATATATTTT,CASSLWSGPSGNTIYF
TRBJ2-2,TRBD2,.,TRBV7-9,TGTGCCAGCAGGAAACCCGGGGGGTTTGACACCGGGGAGCTGTTTTTT,CASRKPGGFDTGELFF
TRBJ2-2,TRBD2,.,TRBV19,TGTGCCAGTAGTATAGGCGGGAGGGTAAGCGGGGAGCTGTTTTTT,CASSIGGRVSGELFF
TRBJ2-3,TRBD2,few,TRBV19,TGTGCCAGTAGTCACTCTGCCACTAGCGGGAGAACAGATACGCAGTATTTT,CASSHSATSGRTDTQYF
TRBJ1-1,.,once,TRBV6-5,TGTGCCAGCAGTTACGGGGGGGGGAACACTGAAGCTTTCTTT,CASSYGGGNTEAFF
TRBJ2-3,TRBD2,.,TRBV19,TGTGCCAGTAGTATAGATCTTTCTAGCGGGGGGCGGACAGATACGCAGTATTTT,CASSIDLSSGGRTDTQYF
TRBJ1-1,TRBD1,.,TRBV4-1,TGCGCCAGCAGCCAAGAGGGACAGTTCGGGCGTGAAGCTTTCTTT,CASSQEGQFGREAFF
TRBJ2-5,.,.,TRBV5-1,TGCGCCAGCAGCTTGGGTCGCGGCCAAGAGACCCAGTACTTC,CASSLGRGQETQYF
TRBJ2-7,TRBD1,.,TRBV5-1,TGCGCCAGCAGCCACACGGACAGGTTTTACGAGCAGTACTTC,CASSHTDRFYEQYF
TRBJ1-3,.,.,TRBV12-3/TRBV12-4,TGTGCCAGCAGTAAGACCTCAGGGTCCACCATATATTTT,CASSKTSGSTIYF
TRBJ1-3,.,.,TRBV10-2,TGCGCCAGCAGGACCGACAGGGGAAACACCATATATTTT,CASRTDRGNTIYF
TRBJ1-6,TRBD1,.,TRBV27,TGTGCCAGCAGTTTACAGGGACAGTGGCCTTCACCCCTCCACTTT,CASSLQGQWPSPLHF
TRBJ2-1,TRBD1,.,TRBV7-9,TGTGCCAGCAGCTTAGCGTCCGGACAGGGGTCCCATGAGCAGTTCTTC,CASSLASGQGSHEQFF
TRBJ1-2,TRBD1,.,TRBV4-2,TGTGCCAGCAGCCAAGGTCCAGGGGGCTCGTATGGCTACACCTTC,CASSQGPGGSYGYTF
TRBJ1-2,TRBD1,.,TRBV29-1,TGCAGCGTGCAGGGGGTGGGTGTAGGTGGCTACACCTTC,CSVQGVGVGGYTF
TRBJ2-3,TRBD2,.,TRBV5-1,TGCGCCAGCAGCGAGACTAGCGGGGCAGATACGCAGTATTTT,CASSETSGADTQYF
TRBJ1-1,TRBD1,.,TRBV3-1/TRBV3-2,TGTGCCAGCAGCCCTCGGACAGGGCTAGATAACACTGAAGCTTTCTTT,CASSPRTGLDNTEAFF
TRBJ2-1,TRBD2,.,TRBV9,TGTGCCAGCAGCGTAGGATCAACTAGCGGTGGGAGGGAGCAGTTCTTC,CASSVGSTSGGREQFF
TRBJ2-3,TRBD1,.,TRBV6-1,TGTGCCAGCAGTGACCGGGACAGGCAGACCACAGATACGCAGTATTTT,CASSDRDRQTTDTQYF
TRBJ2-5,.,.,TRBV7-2,TGTGCCAGCAGCTTAGCCCTGACAGCGCTAGGGCCCCAGTACTTC,CASSLALTALGPQYF
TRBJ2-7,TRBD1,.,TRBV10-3,TGTGCCATCAGAGGGGGACAGGGAAGATACGAGCAGTACTTC,CAIRGGQGRYEQYF
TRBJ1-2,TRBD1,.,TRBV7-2,TGTGCCAGCAGCTTTAGGGGACAGGGTTTCTATGGCTACACCTTC,CASSFRGQGFYGYTF
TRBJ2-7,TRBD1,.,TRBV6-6,TGTGCCAGCAGCTCGACAGGGTTCGAGCAGTACTTC,CASSSTGFEQYF
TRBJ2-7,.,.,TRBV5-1,TGCGCCAGCAGCTTGGGAGCCTACGAGCAGTACTTC,CASSLGAYEQYF